This T cell receptor (beta chain) was observed in a study of T cells after yellow fever vaccination. Regarding the study as a whole: Weaker overall, the secondary response nonetheless peaked faster (day 5 versus 15). The CD4 and CD8 compartments had a small share of their clonotypes in common.

V lost 3 bases and J lost 5, with 10 bases in between. The CDR3 spans 13 residues. This clonotype was recorded many times. Its antigen is not known. Researchers made TCR cDNA using 5'RACE template switching, and this step added a universal primer site and UMIs. TCRdb passed the 5' RACE reads through MiXCR, listing each CDR3 protein once. The sample has 300,000 to 400,000 distinct CDR3 sequences, about 9.5% seen once. The source of this sequence is a man aged 18 to 29 who received the YFV17D yellow fever vaccine. Sequences were derived from PBMCs, sampled on the day of the first yellow fever vaccination. This chain links TRBV12-3 or TRBV12-4 with TRBJ1-2; D gene uncertain. DNA of the CDR3: TGTGCCAGCAGTTTCGGATCTCCATATGGCTACACCTTC. Translating gives CASSFGSPYGYTF.